This T cell receptor (beta chain) came from a study of graft-versus-host responses after intestinal transplantation. Study at large: All recipients were transplanted with multivisceral, liver-intestinal, or isolated intestinal grafts. All recipients were given anti-thymocyte globulin induction, and tacrolimus and steroids were then administered for around three years.

V gave up 0 bases and J gave up 2 bases; unmatched junction bases: 7. The CDR3 loop spans 16 amino acids. CDR1 MNHNY and CDR2 SVGAGI come from the germline V gene (reference sequence). Overall study results and limits: Recipient marrow harbored GvH clones, some of which surfaced first in ileum or blood.

Intraepithelial and lamina propria lymphocytes were isolated from graft specimens. Some clones are missing from TCRdb's copy, which holds only in-frame ones; the method was immunoSEQ multiplex PCR. Among about 14,000 clones listed, around 69% were seen once. Comments on this clone: As yet, its antigen is unknown.

The V gene is TRBV6-6, the J gene TRBJ2-7, with 7 bases that match TRBD2. The source is a human patient who received an intestinal transplant, so some T cells may come from the graft donor. The source material was ileum tissue, sampled 16 days after intestinal transplant. CDR3 nucleotides: TGTGCCAGCAGTTACTCCCCGCTAGCGGACACCTACGAGCAGTACTTC. Its translation: CASSYSPLADTYEQYF.